This TCR beta chain was profiled in a study of blood T cell repertoires in COVID-19. The wider study: Samples representing acute and convalescent COVID-19 were sourced from the United States, Italy and Spain. PBMCs, B-cell-depleted T cells, or T cells provided the cDNA or gDNA that made up the material.

The Seattle patients joined while their infection was active and were tracked longitudinally afterward. As handled by the study authors: Nucleated cell counts were estimated from reference gene primer amplification. Generated by immunoSEQ multiplex PCR, the TCRdb table keeps only in-frame clones and is missing some. That table supplies the V and J calls and clone size; D and trimming were determined from the DNA. The table lists about 170,000 clones, around four fifths of them singletons, with 7.5% to 10% in the top ten. This CDR3 has 13 amino acids. Germline CDR1 reads SNHLY; CDR2 reads FYNNEI. V lost 8 bases and J lost 2; bases outside the gene matches: 5.

This chain joins TRBV2 and TRBJ2-7; 8 bases map to TRBD1. Material for sequencing was peripheral blood. This receptor was identified in a woman of 80 years or more with COVID-19, enrolled during active disease. The CDR3 region has the DNA TGTGCCAGCGGAGGACAGGGACCCTACGAGCAGTACTTC. It translates to CASGGQGPYEQYF.